The 28 T cell receptor beta chains below all came from one sample that was sequenced in a study of vaccination and CD4 T cells after COVID-19. Their cognate antigens are unknown. The treatment: roughly 11-day PBMC culture with coronavirus spike peptide pools or control peptides (ViraFEST assay). Sequencing of DNA taken from cultured CD4+ T cells relied on the Oncomine TCR Beta short-read assay. TCRdb processed the PCR reads anew with MiXCR; each CDR3 protein has one entry. The profile covers 15,000 to 20,000 distinct CDR3 sequences, with around three fifths appearing a single time and 9.4% taken by the ten largest. The material sequenced was CD4+ T cells from blood, cultured in vitro. The source is a human donor who had recovered from COVID-19.

This clonotype is medium-sized by share. This CDR3 is CASSLKGPETQYF. The CDR3 DNA is TGCGCCAGCAGCTTAAAGGGCCCAGAGACCCAGTACTTC. V usage is TRBV5-1 and J usage is TRBJ2-5; D not resolved. V was clipped by 2 bases and J by 4 bases, with 9 bases between them. The CDR3 is 13 residues long. CDR1 SGHRS and CDR2 YFSETQ come from the germline V gene. The full variable domain, in which reference TRBV5-1 and TRBJ2-5 provide the parts outside the CDR3, is KAGVTQTPRYLIKTRGQQVTLSCSPISGHRSVSWYQQTPGQGLQFLFEYFSETQRNKGNFPGRFSGRQFSNSRSEMNVSTLELGDSALYLCASSLKGPETQYFGPGTRLLVL.

This chain links TRBV12-3 or TRBV12-4 with TRBJ2-3; D call uncertain. This CDR3 has 14 residues. V shed 8 bases and J shed 1 base, with 13 bases lying between them. In DNA form, the CDR3 reads TGTGCCAGCCGCAGGTCCGGTGGCACAGATACGCAGTATTTT. It is translated as CASRRSGGTDTQYF.

Only a few counts were recorded for this clonotype. The chain joins TRBV28 to TRBJ2-2; D remains unclear. Germline CDR1 MDHEN, CDR2 SYDVKM. CDR3 size: 14 residues. Trimming left V 6 bases short and J 1 base short, with 9 bases between. The CDR3 sequence: CASSRAGNTGELFF. The CDR3 region has the DNA TGTGCCAGCAGCCGGGCCGGGAACACCGGGGAGCTGTTTTTT.

The chain carries TRBV4-1 and TRBJ2-2; D tentatively fits TRBD1 or TRBD2 (5 bases each). Germline CDR1 and CDR2: MGHRA and YSYEKL. Trimming left V 0 bases short and J 4 bases short, with 18 bases between. The CDR3 is 18 residues long. CDR3 region: CASSQDGTSGWSTGELFF. The CDR3 bases are TGCGCCAGCAGCCAAGATGGGACCTCGGGATGGAGCACCGGGGAGCTGTTTTTT.

This clonotype was detected only a few times. Compared with germline, one end of the junction differs, possibly owing to a read error. The chain has TRBV10-3 and TRBJ2-7; 11 nucleotides align to TRBD1. CDR1 and CDR2 from the germline V gene are ENHRY and SYGVKD. This CDR3 contains 13 residues. The DNA for the CDR3 is TGTGCCAGCAGTTCCCTAACCGGGACAGGGGGGTACTTC. This gives the protein CASSSLTGTGGYF.

This clonotype was picked up one time. The chain recombines TRBV6-1 with TRBJ2-4; D gene unclear. Germline V gives CDR1 MNHNS, CDR2 SASEGT. With 6 bases removed from V and 0 bases from J, the gap between germline ends came to 9 bases. The CDR3 is 14 amino acids. This chain's CDR3 is CASSLREAKNIQYF. In nucleotides, the CDR3 is TGTGCCAGCAGCCTCAGAGAAGCCAAAAACATTCAGTACTTC.

The chain uses TRBV10-2 and TRBJ2-7; no clear D. V lost 6 bases to trimming and J lost 0 bases, with 12 bases between them. Germline CDR1 reads WSHSY; CDR2 reads SAAADI. The CDR3 totals 14 residues. The CDR3 protein is CASSRTARSYEQYF. The CDR3 region has the DNA TGCGCCAGCAGCCGAACGGCACGCTCCTACGAGCAGTACTTC.

The V call is TRBV19, the J call TRBJ2-3, with D perhaps TRBD1 or TRBD2 (5 bases each). The CDR3 runs to 13 residues. V was clipped by 5 bases and J by 6 bases, with 12 bases between them. The germline gives CDR1 LNHDA, CDR2 SQIVND (reference sequence). The CDR3 here is CASSRDLWDTQYF. CDR3 sequence (DNA): TGTGCCAGTAGTCGGGACCTATGGGATACGCAGTATTTT. Using reference TRBV19 and TRBJ2-3 for the parts outside the CDR3, the full variable domain is DGGITQSPKYLFRKEGQNVTLSCEQNLNHDAMYWYRQDPGQGLRLIYYSQIVNDFQKGDIAEGYSVSREKKESFPLTVTSAQKNPTAFYLCASSRDLWDTQYFGPGTRLTVL.

This chain connects TRBV20-1 to TRBJ2-1, with 11 bases lining up with TRBD2. The trim removed 8 bases at V and 9 bases at J, leaving 12 bases unmatched. The CDR3 is made up of 14 amino acids. Germline V lookup: CDR1 DFQATT, CDR2 SNEGSKA (reference sequence). CDR3 amino acids: CSSDSSGRTGEQFF. The CDR3, as DNA: TGCAGTTCAGACTCTAGCGGGAGGACTGGTGAGCAGTTCTTC.

The table lists this clonotype with a few counts. The chain recombines TRBV30 with TRBJ1-5, with D possibly matching TRBD1 (5 bases). The V end lost 0 bases, the J end lost 7 bases, and 13 bases lay between the germline ends. The CDR3 loop spans 14 amino acids. Germline V CDR1 and CDR2: GTSNPN, SVGIG (reference sequence). The CDR3: CAWSVRDGGQPQHF. The CDR3 bases are TGTGCCTGGAGTGTACGGGACGGAGGGCAGCCCCAGCATTTT.

This clonotype was recorded a few times. This chain uses TRBV15 with TRBJ1-5, with D possibly being TRBD1 (6 bases). The germline V and J ends were trimmed by 2 bases and 4 bases, with 9 bases remaining between them. The CDR3 contains 14 residues. Germline-derived CDR1 and CDR2 are LNHNV and YYDKDF (reference sequence). The CDR3 DNA reads TGTGCCACCAGCAGATTAGGGGGGAATCAGCCCCAGCATTTT. It encodes CATSRLGGNQPQHF.

The chain is built from TRBV9 and TRBJ1-1; unclear D gene. Germline assignment: CDR1 SGDLS and CDR2 YYNGEE. CDR3 size: 13 residues. The germline V and J ends were trimmed by 1 base and 8 bases, with 12 bases remaining between them. CDR3: CASSVMEGTEAFF. As DNA, the CDR3 is TGTGCCAGCAGCGTAATGGAGGGTACCGAAGCTTTCTTT.

The CDR3 here is CASGSATGSNQPQHF. The CDR3 coding sequence is TGTGCTAGTGGTTCCGCCACAGGAAGCAATCAGCCCCAGCATTTT. The V and J genes are TRBV12-5 and TRBJ1-5; D is perhaps TRBD1 (5 bases). Trimming cost V 4 bases and J 1 base, with 11 bases left between them. Germline V gene lookup returns CDR1 LGHNT and CDR2 FRNRAP. CDR3 length: 15 residues.

J is TRBJ1-1 and V is TRBV28; tentative D call: TRBD1 (5 bases). Germline V gene lookup returns CDR1 MDHEN and CDR2 SYDVKM. The CDR3 runs 11 residues. The germline V and J ends were trimmed by 9 bases and 9 bases, with 14 bases remaining between them. The DNA of the CDR3 is TGTGCCAGTCACAGGTACCAGAAAGCTTTCTTT. This encodes CASHRYQKAFF.

The chain combines TRBV7-2 with TRBJ1-2, with TRBD1 matching over 7 bases. The CDR3 is 12 amino acids. Germline V gives CDR1 SGHTA, CDR2 FQGNSA. V lost 2 bases, J lost 8 bases, and 2 bases stayed unmatched. The CDR3 loop is CASSLNRGGYTF. DNA for the CDR3: TGTGCCAGCAGCTTAAACAGGGGCGGCTACACCTTC.

The chain couples TRBV20-1 to TRBJ1-1; D not certain. The germline gives CDR1 DFQATT, CDR2 SNEGSKA (reference sequence). The CDR3 contains 12 residues. Trimming left V 7 bases short and J 6 bases short, with 15 bases between. CDR3 in DNA: TGCAGTGTCAAGGCTGTTATGGCTGAAGCTTTCTTT. It codes for CSVKAVMAEAFF.

The J gene is TRBJ2-7, the V gene TRBV7-2; 7 bases match TRBD2. The CDR3 is 16 residues long. Germline V gene data show CDR1 as SGHTA and CDR2 as FQGNSA. Unmatched junction bases numbered 10, after V lost 1 base and J lost 4 bases. The CDR3 protein is CASSLGRASGLYEQYF. The CDR3 nucleotides read TGTGCCAGCAGCTTAGGGAGGGCTAGCGGTCTTTACGAGCAGTACTTC.

This clonotype has a handful of counts. The chain uses TRBV5-1 and TRBJ2-3; D is uncertain. This CDR3 is 13 amino acids long. V was clipped by 0 bases and J by 4 bases, with 6 bases between them. In germline, CDR1 is SGHRS, CDR2 YFSETQ. CDR3 coding DNA: TGCGCCAGCAGCTTGGGAGGCTCAGATACGCAGTATTTT. As protein: CASSLGGSDTQYF.

In this sample, this clonotype turned up a few times. The chain is built from TRBV20-1 and TRBJ1-2; no firm D call. The germline V gene has CDR1 DFQATT and CDR2 SNEGSKA (reference sequence). The CDR3 runs to 15 residues. The V end was cut by 0 bases, the J end by 4 bases, with 15 bases between. For the CDR3, the DNA is TGCAGTGCTAGAGATACAACGCCGTTTTCCTATGGCTACACCTTC. Protein sequence: CSARDTTPFSYGYTF.

This sequence joins TRBV10-2 and TRBJ2-5; D might be TRBD2 (5 bases). The V end lost 7 bases, the J end lost 5 bases, and 17 bases lay between the germline ends. This CDR3 has 14 residues. Germline V CDR1 and CDR2: WSHSY, SAAADI. The CDR3 protein is CASNSRGQEETQYF. CDR3 coding DNA: TGCGCCAGCAACAGTCGAGGGCAGGAGGAGACCCAGTACTTC.

J is TRBJ2-3 and V is TRBV29-1; D not resolved. V was pared by 6 bases and J by 5 bases, with 3 bases between. Germline V gene sequence: CDR1 SQVTM, CDR2 ANQGSEA. CDR3 length equals 9 residues. The CDR3 DNA reads as TGCAGCGTAGGAGATACGCAGTATTTT. It encodes CSVGDTQYF.

The chain employs TRBV12-3 or TRBV12-4 and TRBJ1-5; the D is unclear. The CDR3 runs 14 residues. Trimming took off 7 bases at V and 0 bases at J, with 10 bases between the two ends. For the CDR3, the DNA is TGTGCCAGCACGCAGTCAGGTAGCAATCAGCCCCAGCATTTT. This translates into CASTQSGSNQPQHF.

The chain couples TRBV4-1 to TRBJ2-3, with 8 bases identical to TRBD2. Germline lookup yields CDR1 MGHRA and CDR2 YSYEKL. The junction had 13 bases not matched to a gene; V was cut back by 1 base and J by 4 bases. The CDR3 is 18 amino acids. CDR3 sequence: CASSQVGEREIGSDTQYF. In DNA form, the CDR3 reads TGCGCCAGCAGCCAAGTTGGAGAGCGGGAGATAGGGTCAGATACGCAGTATTTT.

This clonotype rates as large (0.1 to 1%). The chain uses TRBV6-1 and TRBJ1-2; D call uncertain. Germline values: CDR1 MNHNS, CDR2 SASEGT. Trimming pared 0 bases from V and 7 bases from J, leaving 12 bases between. The CDR3 runs 14 residues. CDR3 amino acids: CASSEAEEYRGYTF. The CDR3 DNA reads as TGTGCCAGCAGTGAAGCGGAGGAGTATCGTGGCTACACCTTC.

The chain combines TRBV10-3 with TRBJ2-3, with 8 nucleotides matching TRBD2. The CDR3 has 14 residues. Germline V lookup: CDR1 ENHRY, CDR2 SYGVKD. V lost 6 bases and J lost 3; bases outside the gene matches: 5. The CDR3 sequence is CAIRGTRETDTQYF. In nucleotides, the CDR3 is TGTGCCATCAGGGGGACTAGAGAGACAGATACGCAGTATTTT.

The chain joins TRBV3-1 to TRBJ2-2, with a weak D call TRBD1 (5 bases). V shed 6 bases and J shed 7 bases, with 9 bases lying between them. CDR3 length: 12 amino acids. CDR1 is LGHDT and CDR2 is YNNKEL in the germline V gene (reference sequence). CDR3 in amino acids: CASRPQGGELFF. The DNA for the CDR3 is TGTGCCAGCAGGCCTCAGGGCGGGGAGCTGTTTTTT.

This clonotype turned up a few times. J is TRBJ1-5 and V is TRBV28; D remains ambiguous. V was trimmed by 6 bases and J by 3 bases, leaving 9 bases between them. CDR3 length equals 13 residues. Germline lookup yields CDR1 MDHEN and CDR2 SYDVKM. Written as DNA, the CDR3 is TGTGCCAGCAGACCCTATAACAATCAGCCCCAGCATTTT. Protein product: CASRPYNNQPQHF.

The chain carries TRBV5-1 and TRBJ1-1, with D perhaps TRBD1 (5 bases). V was clipped by 3 bases and J by 4 bases, with 22 bases between them. The length of the CDR3 is 17 residues. The V gene's germline CDR1 is SGHRS and CDR2 YFSETQ. This CDR3 reads CASSWDIQDTRGTEAFF. CDR3 nucleotides: TGCGCCAGCAGCTGGGATATACAGGATACGAGGGGCACTGAAGCTTTCTTT.